This T cell receptor beta chain appears in the sequencing data of a study of CD8 T cells in Susac syndrome. This clonotype showed up just once. Random hexamers served to reverse transcribe roughly 0.5 to 1 ug RNA. The method of amplification for TCR beta CDR3 was immunoSEQ multiplex PCR, covering 54 Vbeta and 13 Jbeta. TCRdb processed the immunoSEQ multiplex PCR reads anew with MiXCR; each CDR3 protein has one entry. Counted here are tens of thousands of distinct CDR3 sequences, approximately 93% occurring once; the ten biggest clones make up 0.45% to 0.55%. Sequencing of TCR beta was undertaken in CD8+ and CD4+ T cells derived from blood. CD8+ and CD4+ T cells were negatively isolated; TEMRA cells were FACS-enriched. This CDR3 region has 12 residues. V was pared by 4 bases and J by 7 bases, with 3 bases of the junction left unmatched.

This receptor was obtained from a human donor with Susac syndrome. The chain couples TRBV12-3 or TRBV12-4 to TRBJ1-1; TRBD1 aligns across 7 bases. The specimen sequenced was CD8+ T cells from PBMCs. The CDR3 here is CASSSTGYEAFF. The CDR3 DNA is TGTGCCAGCAGTTCGACAGGGTATGAAGCTTTCTTT.